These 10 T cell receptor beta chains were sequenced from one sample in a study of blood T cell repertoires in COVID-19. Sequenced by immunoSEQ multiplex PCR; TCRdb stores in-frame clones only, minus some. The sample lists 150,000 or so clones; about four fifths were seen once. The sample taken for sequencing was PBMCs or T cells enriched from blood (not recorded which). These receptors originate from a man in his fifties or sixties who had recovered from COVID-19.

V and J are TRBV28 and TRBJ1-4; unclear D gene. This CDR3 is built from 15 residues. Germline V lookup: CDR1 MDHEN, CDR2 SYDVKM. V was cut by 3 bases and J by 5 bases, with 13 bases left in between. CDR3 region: CASSFPRAENEKLFF. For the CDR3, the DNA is TGTGCCAGCAGTTTCCCGCGGGCCGAAAATGAAAAACTGTTTTTT.

CDR3 sequence (DNA): TGTGCCAGCAGCTTGGGAGACAGGGGGCTCGGGGGCACTGAAGCTTTCTTT. It is translated as CASSLGDRGLGGTEAFF. This chain joins TRBV5-8 and TRBJ1-1; 10 positions match TRBD1. The CDR3 contains 17 residues. Germline loops: CDR1 SGHTS, CDR2 YDEGEE. Trimming removed 0 bases from V and 4 bases from J; junction bases left unmatched: 9.

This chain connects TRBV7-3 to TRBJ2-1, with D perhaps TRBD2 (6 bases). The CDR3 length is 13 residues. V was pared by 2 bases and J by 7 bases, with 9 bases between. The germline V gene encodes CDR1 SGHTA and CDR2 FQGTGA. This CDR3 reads CASSLGTGNEQFF. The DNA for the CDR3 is TGTGCCAGCAGCTTAGGGACTGGAAATGAGCAGTTCTTC.

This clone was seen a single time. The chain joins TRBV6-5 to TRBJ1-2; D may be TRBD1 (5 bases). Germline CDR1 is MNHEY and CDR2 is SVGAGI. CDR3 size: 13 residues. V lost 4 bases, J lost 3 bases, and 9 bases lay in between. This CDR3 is CASSSTTDYGYTF. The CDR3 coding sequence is TGTGCCAGCAGTTCGACGACAGACTATGGCTACACCTTC.

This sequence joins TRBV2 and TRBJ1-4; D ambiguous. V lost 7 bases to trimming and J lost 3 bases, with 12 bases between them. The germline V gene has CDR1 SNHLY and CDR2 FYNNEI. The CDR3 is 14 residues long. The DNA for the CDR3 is TGTGCCAGCAACCACGGTCAACCTAATGAAAAACTGTTTTTT. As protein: CASNHGQPNEKLFF. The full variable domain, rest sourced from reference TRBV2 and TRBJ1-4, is EPEVTQTPSHQVTQMGQEVILRCVPISNHLYFYWYRQILGQKVEFLVSFYNNEISEKSEIFDDQFSVERPDGSNFTLKIRSTKLEDSAMYFCASNHGQPNEKLFFGSGTQLSVL.

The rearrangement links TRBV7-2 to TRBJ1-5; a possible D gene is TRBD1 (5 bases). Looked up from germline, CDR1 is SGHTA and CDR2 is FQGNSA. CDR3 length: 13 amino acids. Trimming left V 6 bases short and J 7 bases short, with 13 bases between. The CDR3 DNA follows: TGTGCCAGCAGGTTAACTACAGGACAGCCCCAGCATTTT. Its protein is CASRLTTGQPQHF.

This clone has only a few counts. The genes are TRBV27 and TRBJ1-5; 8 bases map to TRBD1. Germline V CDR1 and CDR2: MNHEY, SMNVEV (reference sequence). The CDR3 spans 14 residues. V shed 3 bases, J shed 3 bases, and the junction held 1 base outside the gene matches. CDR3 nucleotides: TGTGCCAGCAGTTTCCAGGGGGCCAATCAGCCCCAGCATTTT. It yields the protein CASSFQGANQPQHF.

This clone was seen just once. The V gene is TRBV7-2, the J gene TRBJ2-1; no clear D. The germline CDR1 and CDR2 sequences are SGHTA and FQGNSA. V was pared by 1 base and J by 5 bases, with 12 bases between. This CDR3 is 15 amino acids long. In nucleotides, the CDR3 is TGTGCCAGCAGCTTAGATTCAGGTTTTAACAATGAGCAGTTCTTC. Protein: CASSLDSGFNNEQFF.

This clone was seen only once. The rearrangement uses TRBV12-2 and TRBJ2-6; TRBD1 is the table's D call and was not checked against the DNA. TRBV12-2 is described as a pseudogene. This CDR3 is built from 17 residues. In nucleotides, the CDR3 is TGTGCAAGTCGATCCGGGACAGGGAGCTCTGGGGCCAACGTCCTGACTTTC. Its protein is CASRSGTGSSGANVLTF.

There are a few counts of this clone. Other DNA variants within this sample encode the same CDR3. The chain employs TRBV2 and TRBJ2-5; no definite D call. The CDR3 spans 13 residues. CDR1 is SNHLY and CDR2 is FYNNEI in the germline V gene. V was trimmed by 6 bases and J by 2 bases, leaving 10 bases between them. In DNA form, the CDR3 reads TGTGCCAGCAGATCCCCGCAGCAAGAGACCCAGTACTTC. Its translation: CASRSPQQETQYF.